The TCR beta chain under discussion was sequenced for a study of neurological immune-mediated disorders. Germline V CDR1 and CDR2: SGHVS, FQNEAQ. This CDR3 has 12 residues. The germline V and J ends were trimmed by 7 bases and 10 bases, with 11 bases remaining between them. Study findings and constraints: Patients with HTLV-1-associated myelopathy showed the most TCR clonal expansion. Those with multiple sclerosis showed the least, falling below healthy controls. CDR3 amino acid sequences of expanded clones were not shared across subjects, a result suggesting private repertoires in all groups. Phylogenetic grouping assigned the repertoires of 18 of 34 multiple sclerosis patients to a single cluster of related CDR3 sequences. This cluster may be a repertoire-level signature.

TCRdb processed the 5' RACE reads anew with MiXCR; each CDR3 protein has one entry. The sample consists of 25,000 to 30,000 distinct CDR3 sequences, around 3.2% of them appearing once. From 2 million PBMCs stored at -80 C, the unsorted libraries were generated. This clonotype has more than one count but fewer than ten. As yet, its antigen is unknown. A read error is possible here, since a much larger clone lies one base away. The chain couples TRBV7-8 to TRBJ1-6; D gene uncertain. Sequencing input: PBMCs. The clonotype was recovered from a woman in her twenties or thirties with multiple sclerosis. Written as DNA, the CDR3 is TGTGCCAGCACCACTTTCGGCTCACCCCTCCACTTT. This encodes CASTTFGSPLHF.